The 32 T cell receptor beta chains below were found in one sample sequenced in a study of CD8+ T cells in alopecia areata. This sample's treatment: oral pan-JAK inhibitor, 5-10 mg twice daily. cDNA reverse transcribed from extracted RNA served as the sequencing template. Measured with immunoSEQ multiplex PCR; TCRdb has only the in-frame clones, and not every one. The table shows approximately 300,000 clones, with 58% occurring only once. The sample was CD4+ T cells sorted from blood, taken at week 24, from a patient treated with tofacitinib. All receptors come from a human donor with alopecia areata.

V gene TRBV4-3 combines with J gene TRBJ2-5; D is perhaps TRBD1 (5 bases). The V end lost 0 bases, the J end lost 9 bases, and 8 bases lay between the germline ends. The CDR3 spans 12 residues. Germline V gene lookup returns CDR1 LGHNA and CDR2 YSLEER. Written as DNA, the CDR3 is TGCGCCAGCAGCCAAGAAGGGGATGCCCAGTACTTC. Residues: CASSQEGDAQYF.

The chain is built from TRBV28 and TRBJ2-7; the D gene is possibly TRBD1 (6 bases). Trimming cost V 5 bases and J 9 bases, with 17 bases left between them. Germline V gives CDR1 MDHEN, CDR2 SYDVKM. The CDR3 has 13 amino acids. CDR3 nucleotides: TGTGCCAGCAGTGAAGGGACACACATAGGGCAGTACTTC. Its translation is CASSEGTHIGQYF.

The chain employs TRBV30 and TRBJ2-1; D is possibly TRBD1 or TRBD2 (5 bases each). This CDR3 is 10 amino acids long. The germline V gene encodes CDR1 GTSNPN and CDR2 SVGIG (reference sequence). Trimming removed 8 bases at V and 5 bases at J, with 7 bases between. The DNA of the CDR3 is TGTGCCATGGGACACAATGAGCAGTTCTTC. Protein sequence: CAMGHNEQFF. Combining the CDR3 with reference TRBV30 and TRBJ2-1 gives the whole variable domain SQTIHQWPATLVQPVGSPLSLECTVEGTSNPNLYWYRQAAGRGLQLLFYSVGIGQISSEVPQNLSASRPQDRQFILSSKKLLLSDSGFYLCAMGHNEQFFGPGTRLTVL.

On this clone: The sample holds other DNA sequences that translate to the same CDR3. The V and J genes are TRBV6-5 and TRBJ1-1, with D unresolved. Germline CDR1 and CDR2: MNHEY and SVGAGI. Deletions cut 6 bases from V and 3 bases from J, with 5 bases between. The CDR3 totals 11 residues. For the CDR3, the DNA is TGTGCCAGCAGCCGAGACACTGAAGCTTTCTTT. Translating it yields CASSRDTEAFF.

The rearrangement links TRBV5-4 to TRBJ2-7, with TRBD1 matching over 9 bases. The V gene's germline CDR1 is SGHNT and CDR2 YYREEE (reference sequence). The CDR3 runs to 14 residues. J lost 5 bases, V lost 3 bases, and 6 bases had no gene match. Here the CDR3 reads CASSYPTGGDEQYF. For the CDR3, the DNA is TGTGCCAGCAGCTACCCGACAGGGGGAGACGAGCAGTACTTC.

The chain joins TRBV30 to TRBJ1-2; D ambiguous. V was trimmed by 4 bases and J by 2 bases, leaving 17 bases between them. The V gene's germline CDR1 is GTSNPN and CDR2 SVGIG (reference sequence). CDR3 length equals 15 residues. The CDR3 protein is CAWTLGDRENYGYTF. CDR3 coding DNA: TGTGCCTGGACCCTGGGCGACCGAGAGAACTATGGCTACACCTTC.

Only a few counts were recorded for this clone. The chain has TRBV21-1 and TRBJ1-2. TRBV21-1 is shown as a pseudogene. This CDR3 is built from 14 residues. The CDR3 region is CASSWGRVNYGYTF. CDR3 nucleotides: TGTGCCAGCAGCTGGGGACGGGTTAACTATGGCTACACCTTC.

This sequence joins TRBV5-1 and TRBJ1-2; possibly TRBD1 for D (6 bases). The CDR3 contains 14 residues. Germline CDR1 and CDR2: SGHRS and YFSETQ. Trimming cost V 0 bases and J 7 bases, with 13 bases left between them. CDR3 nucleotide sequence: TGCGCCAGCAGCTTGGAGAGGGGGGCCGGTGGCTACACCTTC. This translates into CASSLERGAGGYTF. The whole variable domain, filled in from reference TRBV5-1 and TRBJ1-2, reads KAGVTQTPRYLIKTRGQQVTLSCSPISGHRSVSWYQQTPGQGLQFLFEYFSETQRNKGNFPGRFSGRQFSNSRSEMNVSTLELGDSALYLCASSLERGAGGYTFGSGTRLTVV.

As concerns this clone: Different DNA sequences within this sample yield the same CDR3. This chain uses TRBV30 with TRBJ1-1; no clear D. Trimming took off 0 bases at V and 4 bases at J, with 6 bases between the two ends. The CDR3 consists of 12 residues. Germline-derived CDR1 and CDR2 are GTSNPN and SVGIG (reference sequence). Here the CDR3 reads CAWSVGGTEAFF. The DNA of the CDR3 is TGTGCCTGGAGTGTAGGTGGCACTGAAGCTTTCTTT.

The chain employs TRBV25-1 and TRBJ1-1, with D unclear. Germline assignment: CDR1 MGHDK and CDR2 SYGVNS. V lost 5 bases and J 11 bases, leaving 18 bases between the germline ends. The CDR3 is 13 amino acids. The CDR3 protein is CASSLLGPRNAFF. CDR3 DNA sequence: TGTGCCAGCAGTCTGTTAGGGCCACGTAATGCTTTCTTT. The full variable domain, rest sourced from reference TRBV25-1 and TRBJ1-1, is EADIYQTPRYLVIGTGKKITLECSQTMGHDKMYWYQQDPGMELHLIHYSYGVNSTEKGDLSSESTVSRIRTEHFPLTLESARPSHTSQYLCASSLLGPRNAFFGQGTRLTVV.

This rearrangement joins TRBV30 to TRBJ2-7; 10 bases match TRBD2. Losses at the gene ends were 2 bases for V and 0 bases for J; bases not matched to a gene: 10. This CDR3 is built from 17 residues. The germline V gene has CDR1 GTSNPN and CDR2 SVGIG (reference sequence). The CDR3: CAWSLASGGRSSYEQYF. The DNA of the CDR3 is TGTGCCTGGAGTTTGGCTAGCGGGGGTCGTAGCTCCTACGAGCAGTACTTC.

The V and J genes are TRBV6-5 and TRBJ1-5; D remains unclear. The germline V gene has CDR1 MNHEY and CDR2 SVGAGI. There are 13 residues in the CDR3. Trimming pared 5 bases from V and 5 bases from J, leaving 10 bases between. The CDR3 here is CASSQDGYQPQHF. As DNA, the CDR3 is TGTGCCAGCAGTCAGGACGGTTATCAGCCCCAGCATTTT.

This sequence joins TRBV2 and TRBJ2-3, with no clear D. Germline CDR1 and CDR2: SNHLY and FYNNEI. V was shortened by 5 bases and J by 0 bases, with 15 bases between the two germline ends. This CDR3 is built from 16 residues. The CDR3 sequence: CASSPTGLRSTDTQYF. The CDR3 DNA reads TGTGCCAGCAGTCCCACCGGCCTCCGTAGCACAGATACGCAGTATTTT. Complete variable domain (other parts from reference TRBV2 and TRBJ2-3): EPEVTQTPSHQVTQMGQEVILRCVPISNHLYFYWYRQILGQKVEFLVSFYNNEISEKSEIFDDQFSVERPDGSNFTLKIRSTKLEDSAMYFCASSPTGLRSTDTQYFGPGTRLTVL.

CDR3 loop: CASSAGDNQPQHF. CDR3 nucleotide sequence: TGTGCCAGCAGTGCAGGGGACAATCAGCCCCAGCATTTT. The rearrangement joins TRBV2 to TRBJ1-5; possibly TRBD1 for D (6 bases). V was shortened by 4 bases and J by 3 bases, with 7 bases between the two germline ends. The CDR3 runs to 13 residues. Germline CDR1 is SNHLY and CDR2 is FYNNEI.

The V and J genes are TRBV29-1 and TRBJ2-5; no definite D call. The CDR3 has 12 residues. The ends were cut back, 4 bases at V and 4 bases at J, with 10 bases in the middle. The germline V gene encodes CDR1 SQVTM and CDR2 ANQGSEA. Here the CDR3 DNA reads TGCAGCGTTGCGGAAGGTCGAGAGACCCAGTACTTC. Encoded protein: CSVAEGRETQYF.

This clone was seen only once. The chain employs TRBV6-1 and TRBJ2-1; TRBD1 or TRBD2 may be the D gene (5 bases each). This CDR3 region has 11 residues. The germline V gene encodes CDR1 MNHNS and CDR2 SASEGT. V shed 4 bases and J shed 12 bases, with 10 bases lying between them. The CDR3 protein is CASSVGDGQFF. DNA for the CDR3: TGTGCCAGCAGTGTGGGGGATGGGCAGTTCTTC.

The chain links TRBV29-1 to TRBJ2-3; TRBD1 matches 7 bases. V lost 2 bases, J lost 4 bases, and 6 bases stayed unmatched. There are 14 residues in the CDR3. Germline V gene data show CDR1 as SQVTM and CDR2 as ANQGSEA. CDR3 protein: CSVEKTGSPDTQYF. CDR3 sequence (DNA): TGCAGCGTTGAAAAGACAGGGAGTCCAGATACGCAGTATTTT.

The chain carries TRBV6-5 and TRBJ2-7; D remains ambiguous. The CDR3 is 14 residues long. The germline V gene has CDR1 MNHEY and CDR2 SVGAGI. Between the trimmed V and J ends, which lost 6 bases and 0 bases, there was a span of 12 bases. In nucleotides, the CDR3 is TGTGCCAGCAGGGACCTTAGCCTCTCCTACGAGCAGTACTTC. This gives the protein CASRDLSLSYEQYF.

This clone has only one observation. The chain links TRBV4-1 to TRBJ1-2; perhaps TRBD1 as D (6 bases). The CDR3 contains 16 residues. V was shortened by 3 bases and J by 5 bases, with 19 bases between the two germline ends. CDR1 is MGHRA and CDR2 is YSYEKL in the germline V gene. The chain's CDR3 is CASSQRFVTGPYGYTF. As DNA, the CDR3 is TGCGCCAGCAGCCAGAGATTCGTAACAGGGCCTTATGGCTACACCTTC.

This clone has a single count. This sequence joins TRBV6-5 and TRBJ2-4; 7 bases agree with TRBD2. From germline, CDR1 is MNHEY and CDR2 SVGAGI. This CDR3 has 15 residues. The trim removed 7 bases at V and 7 bases at J, leaving 13 bases unmatched. This CDR3 is CASTSGGKWGNIQYF. CDR3 in DNA: TGTGCCAGCACCTCGGGAGGAAAGTGGGGGAACATTCAGTACTTC.

The chain links TRBV6-5 to TRBJ2-5, with D perhaps matching TRBD1 (7 bases). Germline CDR1 MNHEY, CDR2 SVGAGI. This CDR3 has 16 amino acids. Trimming left V 2 bases short and J 2 bases short, with 15 bases between. In nucleotides, the CDR3 is TGTGCCAGCAGTTACAGGGGGGCAGGGGGGCAAGAGACCCAGTACTTC. Amino acids: CASSYRGAGGQETQYF.

The V call is TRBV4-2, the J call TRBJ2-7; TRBD1 is a possible D gene (5 bases). This CDR3 is built from 14 residues. Germline lookup yields CDR1 LGHNA and CDR2 YNFKEQ. Trimming removed 1 base from V and 3 bases from J, with 10 bases in between. The CDR3 protein is CASSQGIQGYEQYF. In DNA, the CDR3 is TGTGCCAGCAGCCAAGGCATTCAGGGCTACGAGCAGTACTTC.

V usage is TRBV7-3 and J usage is TRBJ1-2, with no clear D. Trimming took off 5 bases at V and 7 bases at J, with 14 bases between the two ends. This CDR3 is 13 amino acids long. CDR1 is SGHTA, CDR2 FQGTGA, per germline. In DNA form, the CDR3 reads TGTGCCAGCAGCCCGACCTCGGCGGGTGGCTACACCTTC. Translated, it gives CASSPTSAGGYTF.

For the CDR3, the DNA is TGTGCCAGCAGTGAGGTGGGGTTTGAGCAGTTCTTC. This translates into CASSEVGFEQFF. V usage is TRBV25-1 and J usage is TRBJ2-1; D ambiguous. Germline V CDR1 and CDR2: MGHDK, SYGVNS. CDR3 length: 12 amino acids. V lost 3 bases to trimming and J lost 9 bases, with 9 bases between them.

This chain links TRBV5-1 with TRBJ2-5; D might be TRBD1 or TRBD2, each matching 5 bases. The V end lost 1 base, the J end lost 3 bases, and 13 bases lay between the germline ends. Germline V gene lookup returns CDR1 SGHRS and CDR2 YFSETQ. This CDR3 spans 15 amino acids. CDR3 residues: CASSLSVGTEETQYF. The CDR3 DNA reads as TGCGCCAGCAGCTTGAGTGTAGGGACGGAAGAGACCCAGTACTTC.

The chain combines TRBV5-6 with TRBJ2-6, with 7 bases fitting TRBD1. Germline CDR1 and CDR2: SGHDT and YYEEEE. The CDR3 covers 18 residues. The V segment lost 0 bases and the J segment 1 base; nucleotides outside the gene matches: 7. CDR3 nucleotides: TGTGCCAGCAGCTTGGGGGACAGACTTTTGTCTGGGGCCAACGTCCTGACTTTC. It is translated as CASSLGDRLLSGANVLTF.

The rearrangement uses TRBV10-3 and TRBJ1-1; perhaps TRBD1 as D (5 bases). CDR3 length: 13 residues. The germline V gene encodes CDR1 ENHRY and CDR2 SYGVKD. V was trimmed by 5 bases and J by 0 bases, leaving 7 bases between them. CDR3 DNA sequence: TGTGCCATCAGTCAAGGGGTGAACACTGAAGCTTTCTTT. It translates to CAISQGVNTEAFF.

This clone occurred a few times. J is TRBJ1-2 and V is TRBV28, with 8 bases aligning to TRBD1. Germline assignment: CDR1 MDHEN and CDR2 SYDVKM. The CDR3 runs 15 residues. The ends lost 3 bases at V and 3 bases at J; junction bases unmatched: 6. CDR3 sequence (DNA): TGTGCCAGCAGTTTGCTAGGACAGGGACACTATGGCTACACCTTC. The encoded protein is CASSLLGQGHYGYTF.

The rearrangement joins TRBV2 to TRBJ1-2; 9 bases fit TRBD1. Looked up from germline, CDR1 is SNHLY and CDR2 is FYNNEI. The length of the CDR3 is 15 residues. J was trimmed by 8 bases and V by 4 bases; bases with no gene match: 11. The CDR3 spells CASSGDRVRTGGYTF. The CDR3 coding sequence is TGTGCCAGCAGTGGGGACAGGGTCAGAACAGGCGGCTACACCTTC.

The chain employs TRBV4-2 and TRBJ1-1, with D maybe TRBD1 (5 bases). V lost 4 bases and J 6 bases, leaving 9 bases between the germline ends. The CDR3 contains 12 residues. Germline values: CDR1 LGHNA, CDR2 YNFKEQ. The CDR3 coding sequence is TGTGCCAGCAGCCGTGTGGGGGCTGAAGCTTTCTTT. Its protein is CASSRVGAEAFF.

This chain links TRBV28 with TRBJ1-2; D is possibly TRBD1 (5 bases). V lost 6 bases, J lost 0 bases, and 14 bases lay in between. The germline CDR1 and CDR2 sequences are MDHEN and SYDVKM. The CDR3 loop spans 15 amino acids. CDR3 bases: TGTGCCAGCAGCGCCGGGACGGATACTAACTATGGCTACACCTTC. Translated, it gives CASSAGTDTNYGYTF.

This chain joins TRBV30 and TRBJ2-1, with 8 bases that match TRBD1. The CDR3 spans 15 residues. V lost 3 bases to trimming and J lost 7 bases; unmatched junction nucleotides: 11. CDR1 and CDR2 from the germline V gene are GTSNPN and SVGIG (reference sequence). The CDR3 is CAWSFRGTGLNEQFF. DNA for the CDR3: TGTGCCTGGAGCTTTCGCGGGACAGGACTAAATGAGCAGTTCTTC. Full variable domain (remainder filled in from reference TRBV30 and TRBJ2-1): SQTIHQWPATLVQPVGSPLSLECTVEGTSNPNLYWYRQAAGRGLQLLFYSVGIGQISSEVPQNLSASRPQDRQFILSSKKLLLSDSGFYLCAWSFRGTGLNEQFFGPGTRLTVL.